A selection of T cell receptor beta chains follows, all from one sample in a study of regulatory T cells in long-lasting Graves disease. MiXCR was run by TCRdb on the multiplex PCR reads, yielding one entry per CDR3 protein. The sample comprises roughly 300,000 distinct CDR3 sequences, about 19% of which are singletons, and about 29% rests with the top ten. This specimen consisted of peripheral blood mononuclear cells (PBMCs), obtained when the disease was refractory, from a patient treated with antithyroid drugs. These receptors all come from a female donor with Graves disease. Each CDR3 is given with its conserved first and last residue. Fields, in order: J gene, D gene, V gene, clone size, CDR3 protein, CDR3 DNA. A D gene is named only where the DNA matches it firmly. Rows may omit the clone size; those that give it use once, few, many or a size class.

J gene: TRBJ2-1; D gene: TRBD2; V gene: TRBV19; clone size: few; CDR3 protein: CASSIELAAYNEQFF; CDR3 DNA: TGTGCCAGTAGTATAGAACTAGCGGCCTACAATGAGCAGTTCTTC
J gene: TRBJ1-1; D gene: -; V gene: TRBV3-1; clone size: -; CDR3 protein: CASSHAPGTLNTEAFF; CDR3 DNA: TGTGCCAGCAGCCATGCCCCCGGGACACTTAACACTGAAGCTTTCTTT
J gene: TRBJ2-5; D gene: -; V gene: TRBV6-1; clone size: few; CDR3 protein: CASSPLIDQETQYF; CDR3 DNA: TGTGCCAGCAGCCCCCTGATAGACCAAGAGACCCAGTACTTC
J gene: TRBJ2-1; D gene: TRBD1; V gene: TRBV2; clone size: many; CDR3 protein: CASKGQAEYNEQFF; CDR3 DNA: TGTGCCAGTAAAGGACAGGCGGAATACAATGAGCAGTTCTTC
J gene: TRBJ2-5; D gene: TRBD1; V gene: TRBV9; clone size: -; CDR3 protein: CASSETFGTVETQYF; CDR3 DNA: TGTGCCAGCAGCGAGACTTTCGGGACAGTCGAGACCCAGTACTTC
J gene: TRBJ2-5; D gene: -; V gene: TRBV25-1; clone size: few; CDR3 protein: CASSEGGSGETQYF; CDR3 DNA: TGTGCCAGCAGTGAGGGAGGTAGCGGAGAGACCCAGTACTTC
J gene: TRBJ2-7; D gene: -; V gene: TRBV5-1; clone size: -; CDR3 protein: CASSWSAGYEQYF; CDR3 DNA: TGCGCCAGCAGCTGGAGCGCCGGGTACGAGCAGTACTTC
J gene: TRBJ1-5; D gene: TRBD1; V gene: TRBV6-1; clone size: -; CDR3 protein: CASSWDRAGGQPQHF; CDR3 DNA: TGTGCCAGCAGCTGGGACAGGGCGGGTGGTCAGCCCCAGCATTTT
J gene: TRBJ2-7; D gene: TRBD1; V gene: TRBV5-4; clone size: many; CDR3 protein: CASSRGTGGSATYEQYF; CDR3 DNA: TGTGCCAGCAGCCGGGGGACAGGGGGTTCCGCGACCTACGAGCAGTACTTC
J gene: TRBJ2-7; D gene: TRBD1; V gene: TRBV7-9; clone size: -; CDR3 protein: CASSLEGASGEQYF; CDR3 DNA: TGTGCCAGCAGCTTAGAGGGGGCCTCGGGAGAGCAGTACTTC